Following are 28 T cell receptor beta chains from one sample sequenced in a study of technical replicates of blood from several donors. Here immunoSEQ multiplex PCR was the method, and the copy in TCRdb shows in-frame clones only, minus some. The sample contains about 56,000 clones, around 95% of which appear only once. Specimen: PBMCs. The source is a human donor in good health. Some clones in this sample may be carry-over from other donors' samples.

This rearrangement joins TRBV27 to TRBJ1-4; the D is unclear. CDR1 and CDR2 from the germline V gene are MNHEY and SMNVEV (reference sequence). The V end was cut by 6 bases, the J end by 2 bases, with 19 bases between. The length of the CDR3 is 17 residues. The CDR3 region has the DNA TGTGCCAGCAGGGTTCGAGCCCTGAGGTCTACTAATGAAAAACTGTTTTTT. Encoded protein: CASRVRALRSTNEKLFF.

This rearrangement joins TRBV7-3 to TRBJ2-1; 7 bases align to TRBD1. The length of the CDR3 is 14 residues. Trimming took 5 bases from V and 7 from J; bases not matched to a gene: 8. CDR1 and CDR2 (germline): SGHTA, FQGTGA. The CDR3 DNA reads TGTGCCAGCAGCACACAGACAGGGACGAATGAGCAGTTCTTC. Protein sequence: CASSTQTGTNEQFF.

The rearrangement joins TRBV5-4 to TRBJ2-3, with 9 nucleotides matching TRBD2. Germline V gives CDR1 SGHNT, CDR2 YYREEE (reference sequence). Trimming took 4 bases from V and 5 from J; bases not matched to a gene: 14. This CDR3 is 17 amino acids long. In DNA form, the CDR3 reads TGTGCCAGCAGCGTGGCGGTTGGCGGGGGGGCGGGAGATACGCAGTATTTT. Its translation is CASSVAVGGGAGDTQYF.

V usage is TRBV7-3 and J usage is TRBJ2-2, with a possible D match to TRBD1 (5 bases). Germline CDR1 is SGHTA and CDR2 is FQGTGA. The length of the CDR3 is 16 residues. Trimming took off 6 bases at V and 3 bases at J, with 17 bases between the two ends. The chain's CDR3 is CASSLLGAPDTGELFF. The CDR3 DNA sequence: TGTGCCAGCAGTCTTCTTGGGGCGCCGGACACCGGGGAGCTGTTTTTT.

The genes are TRBV11-2 and TRBJ2-5; 8 bases fit TRBD1. Germline V gives CDR1 SGHAT, CDR2 FQNNGV. Germline trimming cut 5 bases from V and 5 bases from J; bases unmatched to any gene: 13. This CDR3 comprises 16 residues. For the CDR3, the DNA is TGTGCCAGCAGCCTCGGACAGGGCGGGGTAGGGGAGACCCAGTACTTC. Protein product: CASSLGQGGVGETQYF.

This chain connects TRBV29-1 to TRBJ1-1, with 8 nucleotides matching TRBD1. Per the germline V gene, CDR1 is SQVTM and CDR2 is ANQGSEA. The CDR3 totals 17 residues. V trimming: 4 bases; J trimming: 4 bases; junction bases outside the gene matches: 17. The DNA for the CDR3 is TGCAGCGTTGCTCGTGGACAGGGCCTTTATTTGGGCACTGAAGCTTTCTTT. Translated: CSVARGQGLYLGTEAFF.

The chain uses TRBV2 and TRBJ2-3, with D tentatively TRBD1 (6 bases). Germline V gene sequence: CDR1 SNHLY, CDR2 FYNNEI. V was shortened by 4 bases and J by 6 bases, with 14 bases between the two germline ends. This CDR3 region has 14 residues. The DNA for the CDR3 is TGTGCCAGCAGTGCAACTCCTACAGGGGATACGCAGTATTTT. Its protein product is CASSATPTGDTQYF.

This chain joins TRBV7-9 and TRBJ1-4, with D tentatively TRBD1 (6 bases). Germline CDR1 and CDR2: SEHNR and FQNEAQ (reference sequence). V was clipped by 4 bases and J by 7 bases, with 16 bases between them. This CDR3 comprises 15 residues. CDR3 sequence: CASSSLTGSAEKLFF. In nucleotides, the CDR3 is TGTGCCAGCAGCTCCCTGACAGGATCGGCTGAAAAACTGTTTTTT.

The rearrangement joins TRBV28 to TRBJ1-5; TRBD1 is a possible D gene (6 bases). Germline V lookup: CDR1 MDHEN, CDR2 SYDVKM. The CDR3 covers 12 residues. V dropped 7 bases and J dropped 4 bases, with 8 bases sitting between them. CDR3 sequence reads: CASNRENQPQHF. CDR3 nucleotide sequence: TGTGCCAGCAACAGGGAAAATCAGCCCCAGCATTTT.

V is TRBV18 and J is TRBJ2-7, with 12 bases lining up with TRBD1. V shed 5 bases, J shed 7 bases, and the junction held 15 bases outside the gene matches. Germline assignment: CDR1 KGHSH and CDR2 LQKENI. This CDR3 spans 17 amino acids. In nucleotides, the CDR3 is TGTGCCAGCTCATCGTTCGACCCGGGACAGGGGGCGAGAGAGCAGTACTTC. Protein: CASSSFDPGQGAREQYF.

The J gene is TRBJ2-5, the V gene TRBV2; D gene unclear. The CDR3 covers 13 residues. V lost 2 bases and J lost 1, with 5 bases in between. The V gene's germline CDR1 is SNHLY and CDR2 FYNNEI. The CDR3 region is CASSERSQETQYF. The CDR3 DNA reads as TGTGCCAGCAGTGAACGGTCCCAAGAGACCCAGTACTTC.

The V gene is TRBV7-9, the J gene TRBJ1-1; 9 bases map to TRBD1. The V gene's germline CDR1 is SEHNR and CDR2 FQNEAQ (reference sequence). This CDR3 spans 15 amino acids. V shed 5 bases and J 4 bases; nucleotides not matched to a gene: 8. This chain's CDR3 is CASSATGGLGTEAFF. In DNA form, the CDR3 reads TGTGCCAGCAGCGCCACAGGGGGCCTTGGCACTGAAGCTTTCTTT.

The chain uses TRBV19 and TRBJ2-7, with a possible D match to TRBD2 (5 bases). Germline assignment: CDR1 LNHDA and CDR2 SQIVND (reference sequence). The CDR3 covers 14 residues. Trimming took 3 bases from V and 1 from J, leaving 10 bases between them. CDR3 nucleotide sequence: TGTGCCAGTAGTATCGGGGTAGGGTCCTACGAGCAGTACTTC. The encoded protein is CASSIGVGSYEQYF.

V is TRBV28 and J is TRBJ2-7; weak D call: TRBD1 (5 bases). The CDR3 runs 16 residues. Germline CDR1 reads MDHEN; CDR2 reads SYDVKM. The V gene lost 4 bases and the J gene lost 2 bases, with 18 bases spanning the gap. Here the CDR3 DNA reads TGTGCCAGCAGTTCCCGGAGTCAGGGCCCTCCCTACGAGCAGTACTTC. Its translation is CASSSRSQGPPYEQYF.

In DNA, the CDR3 is TGTGCCAGCAGTGAGGGACAGGCGAACACTGAAGCTTTCTTT. Its protein product is CASSEGQANTEAFF. V is TRBV6-5 and J is TRBJ1-1; 8 nucleotides align to TRBD1. The CDR3 sequence is 14 residues long. Germline CDR1 reads MNHEY; CDR2 reads SVGAGI. The J segment lost 1 base and the V segment lost 5 bases, leaving 3 bases of the junction unmatched.

The CDR3 DNA reads TGTGCTAGTGGTTTGGGCACACGGGGGACAGGGAACTACGAGCAGTACTTC. It specifies CASGLGTRGTGNYEQYF. The V call is TRBV12-5, the J call TRBJ2-7; 9 nucleotides align to TRBD1. CDR3 length equals 17 residues. V shed 1 base, J shed 3 bases, and the junction held 10 bases outside the gene matches. Germline values: CDR1 LGHNT, CDR2 FRNRAP. Filled out from reference TRBV12-5 and TRBJ2-7, the complete variable domain reads DARVTQTPRHKVTEMGQEVTMRCQPILGHNTVFWYRQTMMQGLELLAYFRNRAPLDDSGMPKDRFSAEMPDATLATLKIQPSEPRDSAVYFCASGLGTRGTGNYEQYFGPGTRLTVT.

This clone was detected only once. V and J are TRBV30 and TRBJ1-1, with TRBD1 matching 8 bases. This CDR3 is built from 15 residues. The V and J ends lost 5 bases and 5 bases, in that order; junction bases with no gene match: 13. The germline V gene has CDR1 GTSNPN and CDR2 SVGIG (reference sequence). The chain's CDR3 is CAWFPLLRGPTEAFF. The DNA of the CDR3 is TGTGCCTGGTTTCCCCTCCTCAGGGGGCCGACTGAAGCTTTCTTT.

V and J are TRBV7-9 and TRBJ1-2; D may be TRBD1 (6 bases). From germline, CDR1 is SEHNR and CDR2 FQNEAQ (reference sequence). V lost 5 bases and J 6 bases, leaving 22 bases between the germline ends. The CDR3 consists of 16 residues. CDR3 loop: CASSLIRGGASHGYTF. As DNA, the CDR3 is TGTGCCAGCAGCCTCATCCGCGGGGGCGCTTCCCATGGCTACACCTTC.

The V gene is TRBV6-5, the J gene TRBJ1-3; TRBD1 matches 8 bases. After removal of 2 bases from V and 0 bases from J, the junction contained 3 bases not matched to a gene. Germline V gives CDR1 MNHEY, CDR2 SVGAGI. CDR3 size: 16 residues. CDR3 residues: CASSYTGGNSGNTIYF. The CDR3, as DNA: TGTGCCAGCAGTTACACAGGGGGAAACTCTGGAAACACCATATATTTT.

The V gene is TRBV11-2, the J gene TRBJ1-3; no clear D gene. With 3 bases removed from V and 5 bases from J, the gap between germline ends came to 5 bases. Germline assignment: CDR1 SGHAT and CDR2 FQNNGV. This CDR3 region has 12 residues. In DNA, the CDR3 is TGTGCCAGCAGCTTCGGTCGAAACACCATATATTTT. It codes for CASSFGRNTIYF.

The V and J genes are TRBV11-2 and TRBJ1-2, with 10 bases aligning to TRBD1. The CDR3 runs to 14 residues. CDR1 and CDR2 (germline): SGHAT, FQNNGV. V lost 5 bases, J lost 7 bases, and 7 bases stayed unmatched. The CDR3 region is CASSPGQGQGGYTF. In DNA form, the CDR3 reads TGTGCCAGCAGCCCGGGACAGGGGCAGGGTGGCTACACCTTC.

V usage is TRBV6-5 and J usage is TRBJ1-6; the D is unclear. Germline V gene data show CDR1 as MNHEY and CDR2 as SVGAGI. This CDR3 has 13 residues. Trimming took off 4 bases at V and 7 bases at J, with 8 bases between the two ends. CDR3 sequence reads: CASSSHYNSPLHF. The CDR3 region has the DNA TGTGCCAGCAGTTCACACTACAATTCACCCCTCCACTTT.

The gene calls are TRBV7-2 and TRBJ1-2, with 7 bases aligning to TRBD1. Germline CDR1 and CDR2: SGHTA and FQGNSA. V dropped 8 bases and J dropped 5; count of bases not matched to a gene: 17. The CDR3 consists of 16 residues. CDR3 loop: CASCASSGDRVYGYTF. The CDR3 DNA is TGTGCCAGCTGCGCCTCCTCCGGTGACAGGGTTTATGGCTACACCTTC.

In this sample, this clone turned up once. The V gene is TRBV7-2, the J gene TRBJ2-7; 11 positions agree with TRBD2. Germline V gene lookup returns CDR1 SGHTA and CDR2 FQGNSA. There are 16 residues in the CDR3. Trimming at V came to 5 bases and at J to 4 bases, leaving 10 bases not matched to a gene. DNA of the CDR3: TGTGCCAGCAGCCTCGACGGGCTAGCGGGAGGATACGAGCAGTACTTC. Its protein is CASSLDGLAGGYEQYF. The complete variable domain, with remaining parts taken from reference TRBV7-2 and TRBJ2-7, reads GAGVSQSPSNKVTEKGKDVELRCDPISGHTALYWYRQSLGQGLEFLIYFQGNSAPDKSGLPSDRFSAERTGGSVSTLTIQRTQQEDSAVYLCASSLDGLAGGYEQYFGPGTRLTVT.

The chain links TRBV6-1 to TRBJ2-7; D is unclear. This CDR3 is built from 11 residues. V lost 10 bases and J 3 bases, leaving 10 bases between the germline ends. CDR1 is MNHNS and CDR2 is SASEGT in the germline V gene. This CDR3 is CATQAGYEQYF. Written as DNA, the CDR3 is TGTGCCACTCAAGCTGGCTACGAGCAGTACTTC.

The chain links TRBV2 to TRBJ1-2, with a possible D match to TRBD1 (6 bases). With 2 bases removed from V and 4 bases from J, the gap between germline ends came to 14 bases. The germline gives CDR1 SNHLY, CDR2 FYNNEI. This CDR3 contains 15 residues. The CDR3 is CASSERQGFPYGYTF. CDR3 sequence (DNA): TGTGCCAGCAGTGAACGGCAGGGGTTCCCCTATGGCTACACCTTC. Full variable domain (rest looked up from reference TRBV2 and TRBJ1-2): EPEVTQTPSHQVTQMGQEVILRCVPISNHLYFYWYRQILGQKVEFLVSFYNNEISEKSEIFDDQFSVERPDGSNFTLKIRSTKLEDSAMYFCASSERQGFPYGYTFGSGTRLTVV.

The rearrangement links TRBV5-5 to TRBJ2-7, with D perhaps TRBD2 (5 bases). Trimming pared 2 bases from V and 2 bases from J, leaving 5 bases between. Germline-derived CDR1 and CDR2 are SGHKS and YYEKEE (reference sequence). The CDR3 extends over 12 amino acids. The CDR3 sequence is CASSFGTYEQYF. CDR3 sequence (DNA): TGTGCCAGCAGCTTCGGGACCTACGAGCAGTACTTC. The complete variable domain, with remaining parts taken from reference TRBV5-5 and TRBJ2-7, reads DAGVTQSPTHLIKTRGQQVTLRCSPISGHKSVSWYQQVLGQGPQFIFQYYEKEERGRGNFPDRFSARQFPNYSSELNVNALLLGDSALYLCASSFGTYEQYFGPGTRLTVT.

V is TRBV7-9 and J is TRBJ2-7; 7 bases fit TRBD1. The CDR3 contains 14 residues. Germline CDR1 SEHNR, CDR2 FQNEAQ (reference sequence). Trimming removed 5 bases from V and 1 base from J; junction bases left unmatched: 5. For the CDR3, the DNA is TGTGCCAGCAGCCCCGACAGGGCATCCTACGAGCAGTACTTC. It specifies CASSPDRASYEQYF.